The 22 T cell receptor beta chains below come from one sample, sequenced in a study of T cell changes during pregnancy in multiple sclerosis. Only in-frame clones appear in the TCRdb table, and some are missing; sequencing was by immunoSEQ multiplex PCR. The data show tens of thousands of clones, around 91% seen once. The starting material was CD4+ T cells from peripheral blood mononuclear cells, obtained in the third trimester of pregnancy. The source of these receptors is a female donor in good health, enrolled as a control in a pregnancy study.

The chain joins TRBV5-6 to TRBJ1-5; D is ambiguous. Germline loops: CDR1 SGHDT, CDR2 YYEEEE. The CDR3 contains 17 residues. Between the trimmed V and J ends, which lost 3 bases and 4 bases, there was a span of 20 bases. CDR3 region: CASSSKWARELNQPQHF. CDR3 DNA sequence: TGTGCCAGCAGCTCGAAGTGGGCCCGGGAGTTAAATCAGCCCCAGCATTTT.

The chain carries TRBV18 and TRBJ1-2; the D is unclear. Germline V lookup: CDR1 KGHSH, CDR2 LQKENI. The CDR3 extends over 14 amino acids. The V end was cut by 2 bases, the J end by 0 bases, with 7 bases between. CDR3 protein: CASSPTAANYGYTF. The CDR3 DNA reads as TGTGCCAGCTCACCAACAGCAGCTAACTATGGCTACACCTTC. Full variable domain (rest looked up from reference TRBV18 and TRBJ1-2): NAGVMQNPRHLVRRRGQEARLRCSPMKGHSHVYWYRQLPEEGLKFMVYLQKENIIDESGMPKERFSAEFPKEGPSILRIQQVVRGDSAAYFCASSPTAANYGYTFGSGTRLTVV.

The CDR3 sequence is CASSLFGGLAANNEQFF. As DNA, the CDR3 is TGTGCCAGCAGCCTCTTTGGGGGACTAGCGGCCAACAATGAGCAGTTCTTC. This chain connects TRBV5-6 to TRBJ2-1, with 11 nucleotides matching TRBD2. This CDR3 region has 17 residues. From germline, CDR1 is SGHDT and CDR2 YYEEEE. V was clipped by 4 bases and J by 5 bases; unmatched bases: 11.

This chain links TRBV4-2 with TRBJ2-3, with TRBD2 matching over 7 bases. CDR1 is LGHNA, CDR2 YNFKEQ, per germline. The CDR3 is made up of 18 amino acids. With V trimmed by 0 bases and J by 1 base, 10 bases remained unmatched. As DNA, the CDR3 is TGTGCCAGCAGCCAAGATTTTGGGTGGGAGGGCGGCACAGATACGCAGTATTTT. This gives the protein CASSQDFGWEGGTDTQYF.

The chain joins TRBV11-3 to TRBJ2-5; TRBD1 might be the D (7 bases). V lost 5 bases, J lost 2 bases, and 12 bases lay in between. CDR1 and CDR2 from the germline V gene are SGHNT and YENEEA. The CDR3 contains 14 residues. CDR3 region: CASSRRDSQETQYF. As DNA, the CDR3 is TGTGCCAGCAGCCGGAGGGACAGTCAAGAGACCCAGTACTTC.

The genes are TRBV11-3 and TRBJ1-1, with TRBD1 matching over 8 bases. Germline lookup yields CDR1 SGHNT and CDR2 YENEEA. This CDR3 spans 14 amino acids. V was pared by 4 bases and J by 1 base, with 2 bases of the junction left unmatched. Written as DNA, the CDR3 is TGTGCCAGCAGCTCCGGGACAGGGAACACTGAAGCTTTCTTT. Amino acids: CASSSGTGNTEAFF.

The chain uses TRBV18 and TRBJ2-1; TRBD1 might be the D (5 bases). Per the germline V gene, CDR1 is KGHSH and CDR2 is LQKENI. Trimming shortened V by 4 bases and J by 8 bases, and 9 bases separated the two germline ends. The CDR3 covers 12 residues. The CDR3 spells CASSRQTDEQFF. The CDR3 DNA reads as TGTGCCAGCTCACGACAGACAGATGAGCAGTTCTTC.

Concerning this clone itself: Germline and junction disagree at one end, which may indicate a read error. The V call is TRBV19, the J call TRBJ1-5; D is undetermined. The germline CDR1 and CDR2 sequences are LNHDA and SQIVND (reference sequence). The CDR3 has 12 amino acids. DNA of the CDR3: TGTGCCACCTCCGGGAGCACTCAGCCCCAGCATTTT. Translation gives CATSGSTQPQHF.

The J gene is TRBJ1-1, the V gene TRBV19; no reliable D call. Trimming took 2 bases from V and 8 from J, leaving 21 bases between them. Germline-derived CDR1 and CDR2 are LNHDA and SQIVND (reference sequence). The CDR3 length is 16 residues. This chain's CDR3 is CASSIFMTAGFGEAFF. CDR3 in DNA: TGTGCCAGTAGTATATTTATGACGGCGGGGTTTGGAGAAGCTTTCTTT.

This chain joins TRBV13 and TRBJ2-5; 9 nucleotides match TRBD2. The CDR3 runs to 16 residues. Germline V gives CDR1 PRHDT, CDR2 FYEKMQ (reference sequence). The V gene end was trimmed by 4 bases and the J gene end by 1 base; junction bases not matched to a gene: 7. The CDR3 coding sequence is TGTGCCAGCAGCTACCGGGTAGCGGGAGCCCAAGAGACCCAGTACTTC. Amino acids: CASSYRVAGAQETQYF.

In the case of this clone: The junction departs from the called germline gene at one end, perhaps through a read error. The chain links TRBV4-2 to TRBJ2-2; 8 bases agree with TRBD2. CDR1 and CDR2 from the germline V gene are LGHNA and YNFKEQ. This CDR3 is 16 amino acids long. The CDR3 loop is CASSQDGTRGPGQLFF. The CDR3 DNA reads TGTGCCAGCAGCCAAGATGGGACTAGAGGACCCGGGCAGCTGTTTTTT.

This CDR3 reads CASSETLGGSFFVAGNTIYF. The CDR3 coding sequence is TGTGCCAGCAGTGAAACCCTAGGAGGGTCCTTCTTCGTGGCTGGAAACACCATATATTTT. The chain recombines TRBV6-1 with TRBJ1-3; D not certain. This CDR3 spans 20 amino acids. With 2 bases removed from V and 2 bases from J, the gap between germline ends came to 25 bases. Germline assignment: CDR1 MNHNS and CDR2 SASEGT.

CDR3 sequence: CAISRATKETQYF. In nucleotides, the CDR3 is TGTGCCATCAGTCGTGCCACTAAAGAGACCCAGTACTTC. The V gene is TRBV10-3, the J gene TRBJ2-5; D remains ambiguous. Germline V gene data show CDR1 as ENHRY and CDR2 as SYGVKD. This CDR3 is 13 amino acids long. Trimming took off 5 bases at V and 3 bases at J, with 10 bases between the two ends.

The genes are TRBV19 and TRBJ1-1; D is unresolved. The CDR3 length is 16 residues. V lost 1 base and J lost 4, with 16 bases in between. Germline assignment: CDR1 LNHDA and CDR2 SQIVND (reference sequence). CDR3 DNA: TGTGCCAGTAGTATAGTAGGGTTCCCAGCGGGCACTGAAGCTTTCTTT. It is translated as CASSIVGFPAGTEAFF.

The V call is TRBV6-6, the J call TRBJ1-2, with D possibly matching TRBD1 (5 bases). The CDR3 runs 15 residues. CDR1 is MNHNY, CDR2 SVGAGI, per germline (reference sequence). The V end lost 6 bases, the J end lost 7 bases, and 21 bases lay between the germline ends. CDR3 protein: CASRQSADQGSGYTF. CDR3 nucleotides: TGTGCCAGCAGGCAATCCGCTGACCAGGGTAGTGGCTACACCTTC.

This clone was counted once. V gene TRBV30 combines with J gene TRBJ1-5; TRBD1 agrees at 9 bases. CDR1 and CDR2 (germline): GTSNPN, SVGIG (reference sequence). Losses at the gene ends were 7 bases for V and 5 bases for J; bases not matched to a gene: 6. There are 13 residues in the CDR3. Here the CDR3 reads CASGQGPHQPQHF. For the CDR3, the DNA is TGTGCCTCAGGACAGGGGCCCCATCAGCCCCAGCATTTT. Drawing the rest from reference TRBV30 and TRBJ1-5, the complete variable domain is SQTIHQWPATLVQPVGSPLSLECTVEGTSNPNLYWYRQAAGRGLQLLFYSVGIGQISSEVPQNLSASRPQDRQFILSSKKLLLSDSGFYLCASGQGPHQPQHFGDGTRLSIL.

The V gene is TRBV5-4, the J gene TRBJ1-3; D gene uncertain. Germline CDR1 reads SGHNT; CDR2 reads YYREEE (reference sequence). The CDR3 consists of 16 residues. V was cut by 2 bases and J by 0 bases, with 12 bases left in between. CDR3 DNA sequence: TGTGCCAGCAGCTTCGAGGGTAGCCTCTCTGGAAACACCATATATTTT. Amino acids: CASSFEGSLSGNTIYF.

CDR3 DNA sequence: TGTGCCAGCAGTGGGACTACCGCAAACTCCTACAATGAGCAGTTCTTC. Residues: CASSGTTANSYNEQFF. V is TRBV25-1 and J is TRBJ2-1, with D possibly matching TRBD2 (6 bases). Trimming removed 4 bases from V and 0 bases from J, with 13 bases in between. The CDR3 is made up of 16 amino acids. The germline gives CDR1 MGHDK, CDR2 SYGVNS.

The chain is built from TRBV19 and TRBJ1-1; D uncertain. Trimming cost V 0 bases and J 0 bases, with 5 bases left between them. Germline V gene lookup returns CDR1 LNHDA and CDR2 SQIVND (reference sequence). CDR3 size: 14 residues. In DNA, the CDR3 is TGTGCCAGTAGTATAGACGGAGTGAACACTGAAGCTTTCTTT. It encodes CASSIDGVNTEAFF.

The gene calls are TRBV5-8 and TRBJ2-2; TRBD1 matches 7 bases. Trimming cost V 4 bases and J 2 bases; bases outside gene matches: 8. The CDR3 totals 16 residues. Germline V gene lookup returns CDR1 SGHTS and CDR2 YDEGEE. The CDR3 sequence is CASSRGTVSNTGELFF. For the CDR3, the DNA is TGTGCCAGCAGCCGAGGGACAGTGTCCAACACCGGGGAGCTGTTTTTT.

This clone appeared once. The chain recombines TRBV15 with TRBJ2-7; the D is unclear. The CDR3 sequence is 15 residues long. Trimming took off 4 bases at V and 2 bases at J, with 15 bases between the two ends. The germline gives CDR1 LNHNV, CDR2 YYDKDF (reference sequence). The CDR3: CATSIERSAPYEQYF. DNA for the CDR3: TGTGCCACCAGCATAGAGAGGTCCGCACCCTACGAGCAGTACTTC.

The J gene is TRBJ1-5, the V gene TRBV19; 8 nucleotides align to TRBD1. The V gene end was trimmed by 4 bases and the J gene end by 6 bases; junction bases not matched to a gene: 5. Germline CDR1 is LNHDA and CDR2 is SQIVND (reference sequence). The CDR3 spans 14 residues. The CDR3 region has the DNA TGTGCCAGTAGTACAGGACAGGGTCCTCAGCCCCAGCATTTT. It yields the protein CASSTGQGPQPQHF. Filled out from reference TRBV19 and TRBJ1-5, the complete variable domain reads DGGITQSPKYLFRKEGQNVTLSCEQNLNHDAMYWYRQDPGQGLRLIYYSQIVNDFQKGDIAEGYSVSREKKESFPLTVTSAQKNPTAFYLCASSTGQGPQPQHFGDGTRLSIL.